A selection of T cell receptor beta chains follows, all from one sample in a study of a mutant IDH1 vaccine in newly diagnosed glioma. These TCRs are of unknown antigen specificity. Measured with immunoSEQ multiplex PCR; TCRdb has only the in-frame clones, and not every one. Here the sample spans tens of thousands of clones, about 86% being singletons. This sample comprised PBMCs, obtained from a glioma patient whose treatment included an IDH1 peptide vaccine. All receptors come from a woman in her thirties or forties with glioma. Some clones in this sample may be carry-over from other donors' samples. Both conserved end residues are part of each CDR3.

V	J	CDR3
TRBV4-2	TRBJ2-2	CASSGLARNTGELFF
TRBV18	TRBJ2-3	CASSPPEGLKGTDTQYF
TRBV9	TRBJ2-7	CASSVGNEQYF
TRBV27	TRBJ1-5	CASSLSSPNQPQHF
TRBV4-2	TRBJ1-2	CASSQELTGHSLGGYTF
TRBV29-1	TRBJ2-3	CSVVPALPSADTQYF
TRBV5-1	TRBJ2-3	CASSFGTSRTDTQYF
TRBV19	TRBJ2-7	CASSIVPYEQYF
TRBV2	TRBJ1-2	CASDVQGYGYTF
TRBV28	TRBJ1-2	CASSLLGDGYTF
TRBV9	TRBJ2-5	CASSERQGSRETQYF
TRBV28	TRBJ2-1	CASREGASSYNEQFF
TRBV7-9	TRBJ2-2	CASSPPAGELFF
TRBV6-4	TRBJ2-6	CASSERGGSGANVLTF
TRBV29-1	TRBJ1-5	CSVGQEAGQPQHF
TRBV5-5	TRBJ2-3	CASSFREGDTQYF
TRBV7-8	TRBJ1-1	CASSSDTNTEAFF